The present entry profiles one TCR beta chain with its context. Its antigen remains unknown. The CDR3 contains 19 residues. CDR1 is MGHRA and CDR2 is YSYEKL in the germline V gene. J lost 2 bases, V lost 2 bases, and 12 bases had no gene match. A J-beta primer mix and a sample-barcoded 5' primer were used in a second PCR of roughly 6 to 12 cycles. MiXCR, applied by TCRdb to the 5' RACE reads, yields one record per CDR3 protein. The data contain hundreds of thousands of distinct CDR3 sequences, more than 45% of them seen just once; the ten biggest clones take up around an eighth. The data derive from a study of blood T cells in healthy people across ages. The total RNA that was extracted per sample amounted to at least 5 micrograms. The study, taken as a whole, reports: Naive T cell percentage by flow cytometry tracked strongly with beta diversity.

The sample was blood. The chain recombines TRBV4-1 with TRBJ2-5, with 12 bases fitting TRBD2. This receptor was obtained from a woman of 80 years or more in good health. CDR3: CASSQNGLAGNQRQETQYF. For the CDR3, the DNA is TGCGCCAGCAGCCAAAATGGACTAGCGGGGAATCAGCGGCAAGAGACCCAGTACTTC.